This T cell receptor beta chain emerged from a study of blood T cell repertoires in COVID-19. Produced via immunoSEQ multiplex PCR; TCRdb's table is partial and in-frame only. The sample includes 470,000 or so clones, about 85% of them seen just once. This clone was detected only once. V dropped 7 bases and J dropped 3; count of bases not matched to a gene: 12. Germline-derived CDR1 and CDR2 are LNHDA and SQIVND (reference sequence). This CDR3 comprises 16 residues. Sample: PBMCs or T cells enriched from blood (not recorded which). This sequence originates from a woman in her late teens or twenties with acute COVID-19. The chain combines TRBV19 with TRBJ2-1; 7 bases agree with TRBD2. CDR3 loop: CASTPTTGGGYNEQFF. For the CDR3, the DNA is TGTGCCAGTACCCCGACCACGGGAGGTGGCTACAATGAGCAGTTCTTC.